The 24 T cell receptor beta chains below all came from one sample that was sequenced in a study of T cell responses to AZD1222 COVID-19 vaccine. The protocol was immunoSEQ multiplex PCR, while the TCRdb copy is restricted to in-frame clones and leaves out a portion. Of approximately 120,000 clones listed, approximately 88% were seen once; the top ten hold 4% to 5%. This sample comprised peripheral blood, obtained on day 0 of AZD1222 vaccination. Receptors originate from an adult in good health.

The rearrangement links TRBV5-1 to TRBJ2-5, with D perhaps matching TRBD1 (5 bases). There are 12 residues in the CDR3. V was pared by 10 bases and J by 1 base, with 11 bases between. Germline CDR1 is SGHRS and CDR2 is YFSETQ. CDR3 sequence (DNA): TGCGCCTCCAGACAGACCCAAGAGACCCAGTACTTC. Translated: CASRQTQETQYF.

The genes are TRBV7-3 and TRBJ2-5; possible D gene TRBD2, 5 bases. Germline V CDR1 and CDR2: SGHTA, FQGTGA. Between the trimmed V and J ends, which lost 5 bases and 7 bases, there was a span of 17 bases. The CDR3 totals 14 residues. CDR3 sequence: CASSADLGSGTQYF. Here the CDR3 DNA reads TGTGCCAGCAGCGCGGACCTGGGGAGTGGGACCCAGTACTTC.

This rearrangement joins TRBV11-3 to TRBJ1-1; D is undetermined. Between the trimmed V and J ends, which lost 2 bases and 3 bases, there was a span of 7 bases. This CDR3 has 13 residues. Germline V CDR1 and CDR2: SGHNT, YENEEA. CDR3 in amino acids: CASSLRLDTEAFF. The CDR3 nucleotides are TGTGCCAGCAGCTTAAGGCTCGACACTGAAGCTTTCTTT. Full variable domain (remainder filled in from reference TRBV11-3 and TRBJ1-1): EAGVVQSPRYKIIEKKQPVAFWCNPISGHNTLYWYLQNLGQGPELLIRYENEEAVDDSQLPKDRFSAERLKGVDSTLKIQPAELGDSAVYLCASSLRLDTEAFFGQGTRLTVV.

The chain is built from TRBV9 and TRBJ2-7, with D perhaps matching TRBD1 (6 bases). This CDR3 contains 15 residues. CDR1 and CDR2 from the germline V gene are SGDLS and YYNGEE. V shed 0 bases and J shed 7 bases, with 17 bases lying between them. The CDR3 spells CASSVGWDKSWEQYF. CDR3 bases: TGTGCCAGCAGCGTAGGATGGGACAAATCTTGGGAGCAGTACTTC. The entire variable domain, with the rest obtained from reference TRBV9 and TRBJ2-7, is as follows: DSGVTQTPKHLITATGQRVTLRCSPRSGDLSVYWYQQSLDQGLQFLIQYYNGEERAKGNILERFSAQQFPDLHSELNLSSLELGDSALYFCASSVGWDKSWEQYFGPGTRLTVT.

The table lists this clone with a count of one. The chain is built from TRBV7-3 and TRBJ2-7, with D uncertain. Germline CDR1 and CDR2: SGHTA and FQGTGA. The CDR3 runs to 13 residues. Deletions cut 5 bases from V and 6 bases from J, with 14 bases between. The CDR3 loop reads CASSQTPLTEQYF. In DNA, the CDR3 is TGTGCCAGCAGCCAAACCCCTTTAACCGAGCAGTACTTC.

CDR3 residues: CASERDVTEAFF. CDR3 DNA: TGTGCCAGTGAAAGAGACGTCACTGAAGCTTTCTTT. The gene calls are TRBV19 and TRBJ1-1, with unresolved D. V was trimmed by 8 bases and J by 4 bases, leaving 11 bases between them. The CDR3 runs 12 residues. CDR1 is LNHDA and CDR2 is SQIVND in the germline V gene (reference sequence).

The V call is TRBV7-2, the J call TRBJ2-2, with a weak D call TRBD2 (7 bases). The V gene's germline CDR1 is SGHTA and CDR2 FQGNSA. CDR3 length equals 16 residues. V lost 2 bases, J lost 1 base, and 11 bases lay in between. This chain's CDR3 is CASSLRGALNTGELFF. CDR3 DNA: TGTGCCAGCAGCTTACGGGGGGCCTTGAACACCGGGGAGCTGTTTTTT.

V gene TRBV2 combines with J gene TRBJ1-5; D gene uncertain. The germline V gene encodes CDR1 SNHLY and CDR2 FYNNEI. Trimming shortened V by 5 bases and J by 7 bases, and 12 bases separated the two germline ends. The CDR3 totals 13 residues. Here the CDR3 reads CASSLISVQPQHF. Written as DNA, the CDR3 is TGTGCCAGCAGTTTGATTTCGGTCCAGCCCCAGCATTTT.

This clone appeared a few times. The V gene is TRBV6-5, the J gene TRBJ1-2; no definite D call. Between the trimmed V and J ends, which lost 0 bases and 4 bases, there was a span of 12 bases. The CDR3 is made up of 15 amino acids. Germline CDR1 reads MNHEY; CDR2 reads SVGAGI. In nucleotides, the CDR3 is TGTGCCAGCAGTTACTCTTCTCAGACTATCTATGGCTACACCTTC. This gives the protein CASSYSSQTIYGYTF.

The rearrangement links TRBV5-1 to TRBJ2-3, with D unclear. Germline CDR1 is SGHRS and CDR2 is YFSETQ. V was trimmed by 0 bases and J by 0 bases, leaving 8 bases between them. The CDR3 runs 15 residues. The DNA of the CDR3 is TGCGCCAGCAGCTTGGGGGCCGGGAGCACAGATACGCAGTATTTT. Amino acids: CASSLGAGSTDTQYF.

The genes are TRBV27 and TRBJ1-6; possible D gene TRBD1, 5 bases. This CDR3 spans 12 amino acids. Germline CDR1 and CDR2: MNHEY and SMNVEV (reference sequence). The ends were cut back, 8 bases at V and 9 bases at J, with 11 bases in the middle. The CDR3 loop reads CASAGNGSPLHF. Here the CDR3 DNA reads TGTGCCAGCGCAGGGAACGGTTCACCCCTCCACTTT.

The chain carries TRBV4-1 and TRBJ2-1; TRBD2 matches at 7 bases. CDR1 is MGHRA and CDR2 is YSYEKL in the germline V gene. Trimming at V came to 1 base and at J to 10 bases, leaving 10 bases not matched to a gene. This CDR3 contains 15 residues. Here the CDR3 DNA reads TGCGCCAGCAGCCAAGGTTCCGCGGGAGATTCCGAGCAGTTCTTC. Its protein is CASSQGSAGDSEQFF.

DNA for the CDR3: TGCGCCAGCAGCCAAGATCGAGCTGCAGCATCTAATGAAAAACTGTTTTTT. Its protein is CASSQDRAAASNEKLFF. V usage is TRBV4-3 and J usage is TRBJ1-4; D remains ambiguous. This CDR3 has 17 amino acids. CDR1 is LGHNA, CDR2 YSLEER, per germline. The V end was cut by 0 bases, the J end by 3 bases, with 14 bases between.

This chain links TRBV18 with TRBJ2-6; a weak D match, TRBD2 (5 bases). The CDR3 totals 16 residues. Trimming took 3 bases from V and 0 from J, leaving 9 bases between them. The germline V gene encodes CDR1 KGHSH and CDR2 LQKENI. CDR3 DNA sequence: TGTGCCAGCTCACCCCGGGGTATCTCTGGGGCCAACGTCCTGACTTTC. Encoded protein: CASSPRGISGANVLTF.

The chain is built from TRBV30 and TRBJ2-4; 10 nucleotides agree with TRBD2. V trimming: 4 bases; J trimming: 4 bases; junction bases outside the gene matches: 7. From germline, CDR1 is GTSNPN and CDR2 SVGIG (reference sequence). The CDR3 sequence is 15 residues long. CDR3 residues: CAWTRKTSGKNIQYF. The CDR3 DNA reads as TGTGCCTGGACTCGAAAGACTAGCGGGAAAAACATTCAGTACTTC. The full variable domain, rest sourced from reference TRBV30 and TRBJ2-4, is SQTIHQWPATLVQPVGSPLSLECTVEGTSNPNLYWYRQAAGRGLQLLFYSVGIGQISSEVPQNLSASRPQDRQFILSSKKLLLSDSGFYLCAWTRKTSGKNIQYFGAGTRLSVL.

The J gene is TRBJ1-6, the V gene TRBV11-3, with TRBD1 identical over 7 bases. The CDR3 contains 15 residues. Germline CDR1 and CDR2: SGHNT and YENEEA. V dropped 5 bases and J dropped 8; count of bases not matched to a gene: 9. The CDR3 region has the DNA TGTGCCAGCAGCCTGAGAGGGGGCGTGGATTCACCCCTCCACTTT. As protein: CASSLRGGVDSPLHF. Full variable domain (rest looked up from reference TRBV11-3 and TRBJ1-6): EAGVVQSPRYKIIEKKQPVAFWCNPISGHNTLYWYLQNLGQGPELLIRYENEEAVDDSQLPKDRFSAERLKGVDSTLKIQPAELGDSAVYLCASSLRGGVDSPLHFGNGTRLTVT.

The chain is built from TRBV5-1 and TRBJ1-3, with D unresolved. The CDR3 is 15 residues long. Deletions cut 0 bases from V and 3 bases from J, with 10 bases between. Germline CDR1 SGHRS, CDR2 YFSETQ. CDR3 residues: CASSLVGDFGNTIYF. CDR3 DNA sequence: TGCGCCAGCAGCTTGGTGGGAGACTTTGGAAACACCATATATTTT.

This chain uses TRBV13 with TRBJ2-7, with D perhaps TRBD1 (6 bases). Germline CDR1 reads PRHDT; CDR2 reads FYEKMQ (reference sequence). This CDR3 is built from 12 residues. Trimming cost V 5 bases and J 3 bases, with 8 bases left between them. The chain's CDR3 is CASSQGGYEQYF. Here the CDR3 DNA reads TGTGCCAGCAGCCAAGGGGGCTACGAGCAGTACTTC.

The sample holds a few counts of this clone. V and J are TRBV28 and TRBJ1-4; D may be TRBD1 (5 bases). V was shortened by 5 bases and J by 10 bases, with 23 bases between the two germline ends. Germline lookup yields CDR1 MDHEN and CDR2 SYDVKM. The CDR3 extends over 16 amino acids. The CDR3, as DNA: TGTGCCAGCAGTGCGTCGGGGGGAAACGAACCGGGAAAACTGTTTTTT. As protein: CASSASGGNEPGKLFF.

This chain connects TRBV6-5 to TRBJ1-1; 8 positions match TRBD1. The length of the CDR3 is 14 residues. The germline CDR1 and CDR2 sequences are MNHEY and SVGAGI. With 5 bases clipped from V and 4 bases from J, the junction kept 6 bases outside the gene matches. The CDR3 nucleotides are TGTGCCAGCAGTCGACGACAGGGGAGCACTGAAGCTTTCTTT. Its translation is CASSRRQGSTEAFF.

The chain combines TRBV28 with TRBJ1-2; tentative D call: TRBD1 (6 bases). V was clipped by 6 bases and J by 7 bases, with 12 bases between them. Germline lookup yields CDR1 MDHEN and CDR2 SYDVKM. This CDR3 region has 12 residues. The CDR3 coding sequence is TGTGCCAGCAGACCAGGGACACGTGGCTACACCTTC. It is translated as CASRPGTRGYTF.

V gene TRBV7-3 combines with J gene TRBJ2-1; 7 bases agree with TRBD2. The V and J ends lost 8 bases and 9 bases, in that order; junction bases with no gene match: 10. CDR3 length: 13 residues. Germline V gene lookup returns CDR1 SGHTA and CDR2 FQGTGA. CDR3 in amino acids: CASGDYSISEQFF. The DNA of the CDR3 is TGTGCCAGCGGGGACTACTCCATCAGTGAGCAGTTCTTC.

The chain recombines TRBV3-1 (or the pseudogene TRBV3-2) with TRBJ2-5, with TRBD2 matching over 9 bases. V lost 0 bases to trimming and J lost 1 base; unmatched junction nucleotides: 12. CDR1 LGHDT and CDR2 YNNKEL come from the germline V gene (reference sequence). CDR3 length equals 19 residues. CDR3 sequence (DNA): TGTGCCAGCAGCCAAGATCACTGGGCTAGCGGGGCTTCCCAAGAGACCCAGTACTTC. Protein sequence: CASSQDHWASGASQETQYF.

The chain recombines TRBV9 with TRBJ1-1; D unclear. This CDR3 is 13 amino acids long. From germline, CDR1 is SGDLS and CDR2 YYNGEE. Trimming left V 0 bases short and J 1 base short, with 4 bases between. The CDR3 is CASSVAPNTEAFF. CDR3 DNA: TGTGCCAGCAGCGTAGCTCCGAACACTGAAGCTTTCTTT.